Presented here are 2 T cell receptor beta chains from one specimen sequenced in a study of blood T cell repertoires in COVID-19. Using immunoSEQ multiplex PCR, the repertoire was profiled, and TCRdb retains in-frame clones only, with some absent. The data hold more than 300,000 clones, with 88% observed a single time. Sequenced material: PBMCs or T cells enriched from blood (not recorded which). The source is a woman under 30 who had recovered from COVID-19.

The chain employs TRBV11-2 and TRBJ1-2; 9 positions agree with TRBD1. This CDR3 is 13 amino acids long. Germline-derived CDR1 and CDR2 are SGHAT and FQNNGV. The ends lost 5 bases at V and 7 bases at J; junction bases unmatched: 5. CDR3: CASSVTGGGGYTF. DNA of the CDR3: TGTGCCAGCAGCGTAACAGGGGGCGGTGGCTACACCTTC.

The gene calls are TRBV19 and TRBJ2-7; D may be TRBD1 (5 bases). Trimming pared 6 bases from V and 0 bases from J, leaving 9 bases between. CDR1 LNHDA and CDR2 SQIVND come from the germline V gene (reference sequence). This CDR3 contains 13 residues. The CDR3 protein is CASSRQSSYEQYF. As DNA, the CDR3 is TGTGCCAGTAGCAGACAGAGCTCCTACGAGCAGTACTTC.